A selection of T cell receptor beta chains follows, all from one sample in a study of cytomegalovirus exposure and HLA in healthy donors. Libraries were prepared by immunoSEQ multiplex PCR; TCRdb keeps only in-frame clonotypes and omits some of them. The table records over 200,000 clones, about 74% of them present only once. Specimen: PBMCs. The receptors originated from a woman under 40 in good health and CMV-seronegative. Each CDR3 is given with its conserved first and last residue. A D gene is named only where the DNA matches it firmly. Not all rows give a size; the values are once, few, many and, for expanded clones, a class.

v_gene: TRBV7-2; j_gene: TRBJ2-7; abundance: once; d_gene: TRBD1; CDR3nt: TGTGCCAGCAGCTCACCAGGGGGCTACGAGCAGTACTTC; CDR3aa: CASSSPGGYEQYF
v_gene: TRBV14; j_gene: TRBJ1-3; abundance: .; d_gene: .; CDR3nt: TGTGCCAGCAGCCACCGGGACCGGACTAGAAACACCATATATTTT; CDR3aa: CASSHRDRTRNTIYF
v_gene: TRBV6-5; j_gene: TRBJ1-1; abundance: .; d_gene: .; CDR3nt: TGTGCCAGCAGTTCAGTGGGGGCCGGACACACTGAAGCTTTCTTT; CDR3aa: CASSSVGAGHTEAFF
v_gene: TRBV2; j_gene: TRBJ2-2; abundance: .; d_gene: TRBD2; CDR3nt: TGTGCCAGCAGGACCGGACTAGCGGGGGGCACCGGGGAGCTGTTTTTT; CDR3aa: CASRTGLAGGTGELFF
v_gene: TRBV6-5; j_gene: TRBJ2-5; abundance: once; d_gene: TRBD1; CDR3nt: TGTGCCAGCAGTTACCTACAGGGGGCCTCGACCCAGTACTTC; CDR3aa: CASSYLQGASTQYF
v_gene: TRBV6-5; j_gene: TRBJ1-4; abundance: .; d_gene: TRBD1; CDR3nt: TGTGCCAGCAGTGACAGGGCAACTAATGAAAAACTGTTTTTT; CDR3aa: CASSDRATNEKLFF
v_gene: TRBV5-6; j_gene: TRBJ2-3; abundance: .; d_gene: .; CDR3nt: TGTGCCAGCAGCGGGCGGGACTCAGTGGGAGATACGCAGTATTTT; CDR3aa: CASSGRDSVGDTQYF
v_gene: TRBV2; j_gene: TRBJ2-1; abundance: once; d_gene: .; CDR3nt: TGTGCCAGCAGTGAAGCGCCGAGCGATGATTACAATGAGCAGTTCTTC; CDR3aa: CASSEAPSDDYNEQFF
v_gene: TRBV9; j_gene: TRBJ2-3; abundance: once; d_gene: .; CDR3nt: TGTGCCAGCAGCGAGATGTTGGGCGTAGATACGCAGTATTTT; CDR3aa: CASSEMLGVDTQYF
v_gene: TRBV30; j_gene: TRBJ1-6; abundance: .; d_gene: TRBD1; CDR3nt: TGTGCCTGGAGTGTACGGACAGGGAACTCCTATAATTCCCCCCTCCACTTT; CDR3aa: CAWSVRTGNSYNSPLHF
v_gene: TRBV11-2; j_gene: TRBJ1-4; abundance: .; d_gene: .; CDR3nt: TGTGCCAGCAGCTTAGGACAGGTCGCCGAAAAACTGTTTTTT; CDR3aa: CASSLGQVAEKLFF
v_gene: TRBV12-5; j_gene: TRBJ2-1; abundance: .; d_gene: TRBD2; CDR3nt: TGTGCTAGTGGTTTGCGTCTAGCGGGAGTTCCCAATGAGCAGTTCTTC; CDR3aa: CASGLRLAGVPNEQFF
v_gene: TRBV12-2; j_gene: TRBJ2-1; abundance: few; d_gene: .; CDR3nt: TGTGCAAGTCGCCCCCGACTAGCGGGGGCTTACAATGAGCAGTTCTTC; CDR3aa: CASRPRLAGAYNEQFF
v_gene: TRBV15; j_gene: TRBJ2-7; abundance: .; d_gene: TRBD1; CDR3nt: TGTGCCACCAGCACCCGGGACAGGGCTGGAGAGCAGTACTTC; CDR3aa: CATSTRDRAGEQYF
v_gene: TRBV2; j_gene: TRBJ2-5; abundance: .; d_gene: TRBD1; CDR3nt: TGTGCCAGCAGTCTACCGGGACAGGGTATAGGAGAGACCCAGTACTTC; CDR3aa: CASSLPGQGIGETQYF
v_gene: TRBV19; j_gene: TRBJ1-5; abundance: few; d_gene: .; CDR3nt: TGTGCCAGTAGTCCGAGTCCAGGGTACCAGCCCCAGCATTTT; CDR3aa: CASSPSPGYQPQHF
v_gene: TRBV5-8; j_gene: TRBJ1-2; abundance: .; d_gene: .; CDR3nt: TGTGCCAGCAGCTCCAAGCGTCGGACAAGAGGCTACACCTTC; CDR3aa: CASSSKRRTRGYTF
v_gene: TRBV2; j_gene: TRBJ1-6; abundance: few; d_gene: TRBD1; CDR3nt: TGTGCCAGCAGTGTGGGCAGGGGGGAATATAATTCACCCCTCCACTTT; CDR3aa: CASSVGRGEYNSPLHF
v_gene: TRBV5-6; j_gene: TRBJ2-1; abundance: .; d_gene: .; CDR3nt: TGTGCCAGCAGCTCAGGTGGTGAGCAGTTCTTC; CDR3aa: CASSSGGEQFF
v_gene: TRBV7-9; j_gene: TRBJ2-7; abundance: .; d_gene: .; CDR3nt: TGTTCCAGCAGCTTGAGCTCCTACGAGCAGTACTTC; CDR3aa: CSSSLSSYEQYF
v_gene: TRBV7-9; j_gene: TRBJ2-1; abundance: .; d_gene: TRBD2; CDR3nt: TGTGCCAGCAGCCCGCGGGAGGGCTCGGGTTACAATGAGCAGTTCTTC; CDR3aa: CASSPREGSGYNEQFF
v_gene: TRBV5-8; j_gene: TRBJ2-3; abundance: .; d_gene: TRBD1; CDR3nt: TGTGCCAGCAGCTTGGGATCGGGGACAGGGGTTACAGATACGCAGTATTTT; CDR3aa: CASSLGSGTGVTDTQYF
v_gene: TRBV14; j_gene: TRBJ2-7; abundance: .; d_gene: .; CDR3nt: TGTGCCAGCAGCCAAGATTCCTCCCTCCCGTACGAGCAGTACTTC; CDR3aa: CASSQDSSLPYEQYF
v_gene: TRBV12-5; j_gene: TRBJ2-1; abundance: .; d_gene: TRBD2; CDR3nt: TGTGCTAGTGGTTTAACGCCGGGACTAGCGGGAGAACCCTACTCCTACAATGAGCAGTTCTTC; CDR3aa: CASGLTPGLAGEPYSYNEQFF
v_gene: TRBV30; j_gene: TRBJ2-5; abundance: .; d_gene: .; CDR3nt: TGTGCCTGGAGTAAAAAGCAAGAGGCCCAGTACTTC; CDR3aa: CAWSKKQEAQYF
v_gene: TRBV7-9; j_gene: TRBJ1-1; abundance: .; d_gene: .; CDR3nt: TGTTCCAGCAGCTCTGAGACAGGATACACTGAAGCTTTCTTT; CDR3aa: CSSSSETGYTEAFF
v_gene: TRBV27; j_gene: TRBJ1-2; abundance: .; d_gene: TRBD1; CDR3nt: TGTGCCAGCAGCCAGGGGGGCCCTAACTATGGCTACACCTTC; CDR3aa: CASSQGGPNYGYTF
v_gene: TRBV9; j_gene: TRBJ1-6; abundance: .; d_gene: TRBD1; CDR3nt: TGTGCCAGCAGGGACAGGGTCGAAAATTCCCCCCTCCACTTT; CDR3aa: CASRDRVENSPLHF
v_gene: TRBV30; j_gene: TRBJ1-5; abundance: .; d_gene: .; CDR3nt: TGTGCCTGGAGTGTACGACATAGCAATCAGCCCCAGCATTTT; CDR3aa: CAWSVRHSNQPQHF
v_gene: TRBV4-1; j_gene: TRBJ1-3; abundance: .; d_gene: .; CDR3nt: TGCGCCAGCAGCCAAGAGGCAGGCGTTACTGGAAACACCATATATTTT; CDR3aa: CASSQEAGVTGNTIYF
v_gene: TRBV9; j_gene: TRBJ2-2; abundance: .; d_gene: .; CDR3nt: TGTGCCAGCAGCTATCACCCAGTCGCCGGGGAGCTGTTTTTT; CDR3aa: CASSYHPVAGELFF
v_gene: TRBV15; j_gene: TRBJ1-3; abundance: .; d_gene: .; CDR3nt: TGTGCCACCAGCAAGGGGACTGGAAACACCATATATTTT; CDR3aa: CATSKGTGNTIYF
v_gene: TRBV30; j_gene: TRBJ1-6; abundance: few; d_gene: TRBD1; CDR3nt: TGTGCCTGGAGTGGGGACAGGGGGGGATCACCCCTCCACTTT; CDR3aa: CAWSGDRGGSPLHF
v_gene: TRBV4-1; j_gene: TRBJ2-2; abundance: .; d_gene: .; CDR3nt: TGCGCCAGCAGCCCGACACTGAACACCGGGGAGCTGTTTTTT; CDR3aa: CASSPTLNTGELFF
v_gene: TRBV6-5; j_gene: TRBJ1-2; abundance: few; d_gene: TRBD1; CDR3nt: TGTGCCAGCAGTTACCTCCAGGGGGACTATGGCTACACCTTC; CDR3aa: CASSYLQGDYGYTF
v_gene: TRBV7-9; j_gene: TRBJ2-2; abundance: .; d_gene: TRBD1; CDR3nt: TGTTCCAGCCATTGGACAGGGGAACCAGGCACCGGGGAGCTGTTTTTT; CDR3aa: CSSHWTGEPGTGELFF
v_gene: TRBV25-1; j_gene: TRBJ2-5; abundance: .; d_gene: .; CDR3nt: TGTGCCAGCTCTGGTGTCGGGGTCCAAGAGACCCAGTACTTC; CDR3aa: CASSGVGVQETQYF
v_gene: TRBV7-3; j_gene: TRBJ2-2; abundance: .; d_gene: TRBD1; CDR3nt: TGTGCCAGCAGCTTAATAGGACAGGGAGACACCGGGGAGCTGTTTTTT; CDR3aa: CASSLIGQGDTGELFF
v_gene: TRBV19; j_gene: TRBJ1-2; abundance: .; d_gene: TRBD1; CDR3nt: TGTGCCAGTAGTCCCGACAGGGGGAACTATGGCTACACCTTC; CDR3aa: CASSPDRGNYGYTF
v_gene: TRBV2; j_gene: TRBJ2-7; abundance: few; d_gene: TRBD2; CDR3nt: TGTGCCAGCAGTGGCCTAAGCGGGAGCTTATACGAGCAGTACTTC; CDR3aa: CASSGLSGSLYEQYF
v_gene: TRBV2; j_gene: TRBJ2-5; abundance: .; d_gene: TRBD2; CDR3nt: TGTGCCAGCAGTGATGCTAGCGGGGATCAAGAGACCCAGTACTTC; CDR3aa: CASSDASGDQETQYF
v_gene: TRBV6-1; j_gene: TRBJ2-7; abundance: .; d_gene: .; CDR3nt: TGTGCCAGCAGTCTAGGACTCCAGGCCTACGAGCAGTACTTC; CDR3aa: CASSLGLQAYEQYF